One and the same sample provided the 16 T cell receptor beta chains below, sequenced in a study of OX40 agonist ivuxolimab in advanced cancers. Library preparation employed the immunoSEQ multiplex PCR assay. Imported from immuneACCESS, the table was reduced by TCRdb to in-frame sequences with V and J called. These copies leave out some clones; in studies compared against another copy, an unresolved V gene accounts for under half, and the cause of the remainder is not known. The sample table shows some 45,000 clones, and around 86% are seen once. The top ten clones comprise less than 35% of the sample. This specimen consisted of CD4+ or CD8+ T cells sorted from blood, obtained in a trial of the OX40 agonist ivuxolimab. These TCRs come from an adult with an advanced solid tumor such as melanoma, head and neck, liver or kidney cancer.

The CDR3: CAISPGLANSYEQYF. CDR3 in DNA: TGTGCCATCAGCCCGGGACTAGCGAACTCCTACGAGCAGTACTTC. J is TRBJ2-7 and V is TRBV10-3, with TRBD2 identical over 10 bases. The germline V gene encodes CDR1 ENHRY and CDR2 SYGVKD. Unmatched junction bases numbered 5, after V lost 6 bases and J lost 0 bases. There are 15 residues in the CDR3.

This clone came up a few times. This chain joins TRBV6-1 and TRBJ1-3; 7 nucleotides align to TRBD1. V shed 6 bases and J 3 bases; nucleotides not matched to a gene: 5. This CDR3 has 14 amino acids. CDR1 and CDR2 from the germline V gene are MNHNS and SASEGT. CDR3 DNA sequence: TGTGCCAGCAGGAGGACAGGCGATGGAAACACCATATATTTT. This encodes CASRRTGDGNTIYF.

The rearrangement uses TRBV5-1 and TRBJ2-5; weak D call: TRBD1 (5 bases). This CDR3 comprises 13 residues. V lost 5 bases to trimming and J lost 5 bases, with 13 bases between them. CDR1 and CDR2 (germline): SGHRS, YFSETQ. The CDR3 spells CASRSGLGETQYF. CDR3 DNA sequence: TGCGCCAGCAGGTCAGGGCTAGGGGAGACCCAGTACTTC.

This chain links TRBV6-1 with TRBJ1-2, with D maybe TRBD1 (6 bases). CDR1 is MNHNS, CDR2 SASEGT, per germline. This CDR3 region has 13 residues. The ends were cut back, 6 bases at V and 4 bases at J, with 12 bases in the middle. The CDR3 nucleotides are TGTGCCAGCAGGCCGACAGGTGCCTATGGCTACACCTTC. Translated, it gives CASRPTGAYGYTF.

In its sample, this clone was seen a few times. The chain links TRBV7-8 to TRBJ1-6; TRBD1 might be the D (5 bases). V was clipped by 2 bases and J by 9 bases, with 11 bases between them. Per germline, CDR1 SGHVS and CDR2 FQNEAQ. CDR3 length: 14 residues. CDR3 coding DNA: TGTGCCAGCAGCTTAAGGTTGGGGGGTTCACCCCTCCACTTT. Translating it yields CASSLRLGGSPLHF.

Note on this clone: One junction end does not reproduce the germline sequence, and a read error may be involved. V gene TRBV5-8 combines with J gene TRBJ1-5, with unresolved D. Germline assignment: CDR1 SGHTS and CDR2 YDEGEE. CDR3 length: 17 residues. The DNA for the CDR3 is TGTGCCAGCAGCTTGGGGCAGTATTTAGCTCCAAATCGGCCCCAGCATTTT. Protein product: CASSLGQYLAPNRPQHF.

V usage is TRBV6-1 and J usage is TRBJ2-7; D is tentatively TRBD1 or TRBD2 (6 bases each). Per the germline V gene, CDR1 is MNHNS and CDR2 is SASEGT. The CDR3 length is 18 residues. V was pared by 0 bases and J by 4 bases, with 22 bases between. The CDR3 reads CASSEALRGQGIRYEQYF. CDR3 nucleotides: TGTGCCAGCAGTGAAGCGCTTCGGGGGCAGGGGATAAGGTACGAGCAGTACTTC.

The J gene is TRBJ2-5, the V gene TRBV7-3, with D tentatively TRBD1 or TRBD2 (5 bases each). CDR3 length equals 15 residues. The ends were cut back, 5 bases at V and 6 bases at J, with 19 bases in the middle. CDR1 and CDR2 (germline): SGHTA, FQGTGA. The CDR3 bases are TGTGCCAGCAGCCTCGACGGGACCTCGGGGAAGACCCAGTACTTC. Translated, it gives CASSLDGTSGKTQYF.

This clone was recorded once. The genes are TRBV6-1 and TRBJ2-7; 8 bases agree with TRBD2. There are 13 residues in the CDR3. Germline CDR1 reads MNHNS; CDR2 reads SASEGT. Losses at the gene ends were 7 bases for V and 2 bases for J; bases not matched to a gene: 4. The CDR3 region has the DNA TGTGCCAGCAAAGGACTAGCCCCCTACGAGCAGTACTTC. Protein sequence: CASKGLAPYEQYF.

The V gene is TRBV19, the J gene TRBJ2-7; D tentatively reads TRBD1 or TRBD2 (5 bases each). The CDR3 consists of 13 residues. Trimming removed 5 bases at V and 6 bases at J, with 14 bases between. Germline loops: CDR1 LNHDA, CDR2 SQIVND (reference sequence). The CDR3 loop reads CASSPAEGTEQYF. In DNA form, the CDR3 reads TGTGCCAGTAGTCCGGCTGAGGGGACCGAGCAGTACTTC.

This clone was seen a single time. The gene calls are TRBV11-3 and TRBJ2-7; D is unresolved. This CDR3 is built from 11 residues. Trimming stripped 5 bases from V and 4 bases from J, with 6 bases between. Germline assignment: CDR1 SGHNT and CDR2 YENEEA. The CDR3 nucleotides are TGTGCCAGCAGCGCCGCTTACGAGCAGTACTTC. This sequence encodes CASSAAYEQYF.

The chain combines TRBV19 with TRBJ1-1; no clear D. The length of the CDR3 is 14 residues. Germline CDR1 is LNHDA and CDR2 is SQIVND (reference sequence). V lost 4 bases, J lost 5 bases, and 14 bases lay in between. CDR3 sequence reads: CASSTGSGRTEAFF. In DNA, the CDR3 is TGTGCCAGTAGTACAGGCAGCGGTAGGACTGAAGCTTTCTTT.

The chain uses TRBV28 and TRBJ1-2, with D unclear. This CDR3 has 12 residues. Germline assignment: CDR1 MDHEN and CDR2 SYDVKM. The germline V and J ends were trimmed by 6 bases and 8 bases, with 13 bases remaining between them. CDR3 DNA: TGTGCCAGCAGGGGCGGCGCGGGGGGCTACACCTTC. Protein: CASRGGAGGYTF.

The chain links TRBV6-1 to TRBJ2-2; D gene unclear. V was shortened by 6 bases and J by 3 bases, with 5 bases between the two germline ends. The CDR3 sequence is 12 residues long. The germline CDR1 and CDR2 sequences are MNHNS and SASEGT. The CDR3 DNA follows: TGTGCCAGCAGGGAGTACACCGGGGAGCTGTTTTTT. Its translation is CASREYTGELFF.

J is TRBJ1-4 and V is TRBV5-1; D is undetermined. The ends were cut back, 4 bases at V and 4 bases at J, with 14 bases in the middle. The CDR3 length is 15 residues. Germline CDR1 is SGHRS and CDR2 is YFSETQ. CDR3 in amino acids: CASSNQGLLNEKLFF. The CDR3 coding sequence is TGCGCCAGCAGCAACCAAGGCCTTCTTAATGAAAAACTGTTTTTT.

The CDR3 loop is CASSLEPGDEQFF. The CDR3 coding sequence is TGTGCCAGCAGCTTAGAACCAGGAGATGAGCAGTTCTTC. The rearrangement joins TRBV5-4 to TRBJ2-1; D call uncertain. The CDR3 has 13 residues. Germline loops: CDR1 SGHNT, CDR2 YYREEE (reference sequence). Trimming took 2 bases from V and 8 from J, leaving 11 bases between them. The full variable domain, its missing parts supplied by reference TRBV5-4 and TRBJ2-1, is ETGVTQSPTHLIKTRGQQVTLRCSSQSGHNTVSWYQQALGQGPQFIFQYYREEENGRGNFPPRFSGLQFPNYSSELNVNALELDDSALYLCASSLEPGDEQFFGPGTRLTVL.